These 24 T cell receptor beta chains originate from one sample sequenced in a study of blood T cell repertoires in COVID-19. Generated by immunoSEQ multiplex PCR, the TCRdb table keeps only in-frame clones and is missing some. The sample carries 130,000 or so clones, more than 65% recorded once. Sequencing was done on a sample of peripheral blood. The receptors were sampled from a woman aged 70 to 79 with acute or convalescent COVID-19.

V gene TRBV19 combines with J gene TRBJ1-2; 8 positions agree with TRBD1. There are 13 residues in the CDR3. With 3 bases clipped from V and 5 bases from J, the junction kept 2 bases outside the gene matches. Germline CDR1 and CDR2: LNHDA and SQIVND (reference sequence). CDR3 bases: TGTGCCAGTAGTATCAGACAGGGGTATGGCTACACCTTC. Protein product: CASSIRQGYGYTF. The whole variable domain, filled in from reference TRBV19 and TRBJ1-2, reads DGGITQSPKYLFRKEGQNVTLSCEQNLNHDAMYWYRQDPGQGLRLIYYSQIVNDFQKGDIAEGYSVSREKKESFPLTVTSAQKNPTAFYLCASSIRQGYGYTFGSGTRLTVV.

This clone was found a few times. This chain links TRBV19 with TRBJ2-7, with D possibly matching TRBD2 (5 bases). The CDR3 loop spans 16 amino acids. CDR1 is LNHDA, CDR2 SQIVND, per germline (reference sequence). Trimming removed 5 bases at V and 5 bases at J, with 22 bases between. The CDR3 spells CASSPGLSSHYDEQYF. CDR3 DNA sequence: TGTGCCAGTAGTCCCGGACTTTCTTCCCACTACGACGAGCAGTACTTC.

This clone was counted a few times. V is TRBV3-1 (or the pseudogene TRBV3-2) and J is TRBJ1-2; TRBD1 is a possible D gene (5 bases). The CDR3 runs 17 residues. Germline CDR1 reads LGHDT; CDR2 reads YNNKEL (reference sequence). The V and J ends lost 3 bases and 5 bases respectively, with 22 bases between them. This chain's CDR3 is CASSQYPLGVTLYGYTF. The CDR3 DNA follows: TGTGCCAGCAGCCAGTACCCCTTAGGGGTTACTCTATATGGCTACACCTTC.

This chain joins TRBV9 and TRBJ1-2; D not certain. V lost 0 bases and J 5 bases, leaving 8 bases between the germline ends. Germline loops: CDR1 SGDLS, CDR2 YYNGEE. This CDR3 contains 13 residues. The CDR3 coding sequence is TGTGCCAGCAGCGTAGCTCACGGGTATGGCTACACCTTC. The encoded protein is CASSVAHGYGYTF.

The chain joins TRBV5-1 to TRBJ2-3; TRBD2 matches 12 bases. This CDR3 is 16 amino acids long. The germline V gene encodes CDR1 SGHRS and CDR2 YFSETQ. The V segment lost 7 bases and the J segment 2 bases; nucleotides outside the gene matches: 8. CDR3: CASGRLAGDVTDTQYF. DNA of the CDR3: TGCGCCAGCGGCCGACTAGCGGGAGACGTCACAGATACGCAGTATTTT.

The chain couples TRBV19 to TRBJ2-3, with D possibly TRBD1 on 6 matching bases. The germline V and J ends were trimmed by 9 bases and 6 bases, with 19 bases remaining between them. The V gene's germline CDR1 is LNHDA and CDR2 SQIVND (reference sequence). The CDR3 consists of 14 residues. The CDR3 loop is CASKPLGGEDTQYF. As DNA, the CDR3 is TGTGCCAGCAAGCCTTTAGGGGGAGAGGATACGCAGTATTTT.

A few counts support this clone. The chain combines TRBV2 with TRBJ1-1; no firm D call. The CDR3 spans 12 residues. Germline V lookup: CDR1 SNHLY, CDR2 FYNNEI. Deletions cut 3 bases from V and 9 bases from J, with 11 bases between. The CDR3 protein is CASSEDTGKAFF. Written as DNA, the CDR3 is TGTGCCAGCAGTGAGGATACGGGGAAAGCTTTCTTT.

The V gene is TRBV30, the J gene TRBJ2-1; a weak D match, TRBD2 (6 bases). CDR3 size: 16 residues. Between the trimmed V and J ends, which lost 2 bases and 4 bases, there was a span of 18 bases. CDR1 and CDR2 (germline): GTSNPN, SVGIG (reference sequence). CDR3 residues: CAWSRAGTRIYNEQFF. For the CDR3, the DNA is TGTGCCTGGAGTCGGGCGGGGACCAGGATTTACAATGAGCAGTTCTTC.

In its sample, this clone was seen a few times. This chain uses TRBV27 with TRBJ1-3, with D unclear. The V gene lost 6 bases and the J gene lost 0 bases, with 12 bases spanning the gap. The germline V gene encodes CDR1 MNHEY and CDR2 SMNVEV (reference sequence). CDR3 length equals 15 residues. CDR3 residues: CASSIDSNSGNTIYF. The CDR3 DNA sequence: TGTGCCAGCAGCATTGACTCCAACTCTGGAAACACCATATATTTT.

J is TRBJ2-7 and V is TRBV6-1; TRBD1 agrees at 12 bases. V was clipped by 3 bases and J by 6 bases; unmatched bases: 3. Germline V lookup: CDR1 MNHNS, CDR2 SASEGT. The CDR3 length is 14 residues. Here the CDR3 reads CASSEGQGASEQYF. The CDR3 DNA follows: TGTGCCAGCAGTGAGGGACAGGGGGCATCCGAGCAGTACTTC.

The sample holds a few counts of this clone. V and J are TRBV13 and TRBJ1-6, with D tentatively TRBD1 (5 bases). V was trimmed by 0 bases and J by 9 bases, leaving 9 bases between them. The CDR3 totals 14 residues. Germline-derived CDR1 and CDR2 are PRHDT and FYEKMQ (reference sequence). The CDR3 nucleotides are TGTGCCAGCAGCTTAGGTGGGGGGGGTTCACCCCTCCACTTT. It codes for CASSLGGGGSPLHF.

Here the CDR3 DNA reads TGTGCCAGCAGTAGCGGGCCGCTCGGAGGCTACACCTTC. Translated, it gives CASSSGPLGGYTF. The rearrangement joins TRBV2 to TRBJ1-2, with D unresolved. CDR3 length: 13 amino acids. Germline lookup yields CDR1 SNHLY and CDR2 FYNNEI. The V end lost 5 bases, the J end lost 8 bases, and 15 bases lay between the germline ends.

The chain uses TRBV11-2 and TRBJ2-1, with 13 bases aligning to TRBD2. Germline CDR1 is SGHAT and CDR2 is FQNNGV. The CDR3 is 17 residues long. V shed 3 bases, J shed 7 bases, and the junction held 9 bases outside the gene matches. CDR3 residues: CASSFRTSGGNKNEQFF. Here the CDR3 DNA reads TGTGCCAGCAGCTTTCGGACTAGCGGGGGCAATAAAAATGAGCAGTTCTTC. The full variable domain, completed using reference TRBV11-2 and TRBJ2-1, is EAGVAQSPRYKIIEKRQSVAFWCNPISGHATLYWYQQILGQGPKLLIQFQNNGVVDDSQLPKDRFSAERLKGVDSTLKIQPAKLEDSAVYLCASSFRTSGGNKNEQFFGPGTRLTVL.

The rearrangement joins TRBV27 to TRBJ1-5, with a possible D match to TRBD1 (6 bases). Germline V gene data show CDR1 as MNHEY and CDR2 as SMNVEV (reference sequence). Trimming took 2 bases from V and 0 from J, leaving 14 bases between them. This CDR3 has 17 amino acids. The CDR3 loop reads CASSLRGGWVSNQPQHF. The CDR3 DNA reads TGTGCCAGCAGTTTAAGGGGGGGCTGGGTTAGCAATCAGCCCCAGCATTTT.

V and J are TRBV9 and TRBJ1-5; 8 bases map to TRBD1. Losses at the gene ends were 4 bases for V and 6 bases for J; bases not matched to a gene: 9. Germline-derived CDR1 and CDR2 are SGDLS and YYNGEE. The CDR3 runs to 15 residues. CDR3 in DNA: TGTGCCAGCAGCAAAGGATCTACAGGGGGTCAGCCCCAGCATTTT. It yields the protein CASSKGSTGGQPQHF.

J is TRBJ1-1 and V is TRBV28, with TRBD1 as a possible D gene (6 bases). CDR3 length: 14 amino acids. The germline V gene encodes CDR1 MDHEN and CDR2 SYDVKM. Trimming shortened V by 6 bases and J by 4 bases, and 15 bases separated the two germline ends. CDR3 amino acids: CASSPHREGTEAFF. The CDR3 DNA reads TGTGCCAGCAGCCCCCACAGGGAGGGCACTGAAGCTTTCTTT.

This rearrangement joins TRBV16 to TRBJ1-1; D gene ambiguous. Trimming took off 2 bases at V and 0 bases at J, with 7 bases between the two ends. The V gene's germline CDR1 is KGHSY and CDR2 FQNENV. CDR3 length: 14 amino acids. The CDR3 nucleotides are TGTGCCAGCAGCCAAGGGAGGGTGAACACTGAAGCTTTCTTT. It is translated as CASSQGRVNTEAFF.

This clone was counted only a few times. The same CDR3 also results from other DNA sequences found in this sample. The CDR3 loop is CASSEGRGNYGYTF. CDR3 bases: TGTGCCAGCAGTGAAGGGCGGGGGAACTATGGCTACACCTTC. The chain has TRBV6-1 and TRBJ1-2, with D possibly matching TRBD1 (5 bases). The V gene lost 1 base and the J gene lost 2 bases, with 8 bases spanning the gap. Per germline, CDR1 MNHNS and CDR2 SASEGT. This CDR3 comprises 14 residues.

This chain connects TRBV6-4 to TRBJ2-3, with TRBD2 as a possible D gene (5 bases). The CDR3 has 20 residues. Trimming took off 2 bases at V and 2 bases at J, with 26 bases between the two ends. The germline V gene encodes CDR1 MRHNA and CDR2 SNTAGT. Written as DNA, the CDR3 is TGTGCCAGCAGTGACCCGGACTCGAAGGAGCGGAGTCCTAACACAGATACGCAGTATTTT. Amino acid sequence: CASSDPDSKERSPNTDTQYF.

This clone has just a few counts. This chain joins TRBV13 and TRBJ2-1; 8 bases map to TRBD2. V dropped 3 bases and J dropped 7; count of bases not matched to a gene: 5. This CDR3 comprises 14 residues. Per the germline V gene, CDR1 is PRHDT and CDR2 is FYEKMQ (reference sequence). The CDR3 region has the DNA TGTGCCAGCAGCTTTGCGGGACTAGGAAATGAGCAGTTCTTC. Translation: CASSFAGLGNEQFF.

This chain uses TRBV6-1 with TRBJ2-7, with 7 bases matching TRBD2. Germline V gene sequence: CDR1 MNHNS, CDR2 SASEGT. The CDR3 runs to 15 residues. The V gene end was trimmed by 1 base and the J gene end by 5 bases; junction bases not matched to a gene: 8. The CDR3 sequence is CASSEGGREGHEQYF. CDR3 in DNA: TGTGCCAGCAGTGAAGGGGGCAGGGAGGGGCACGAGCAGTACTTC.

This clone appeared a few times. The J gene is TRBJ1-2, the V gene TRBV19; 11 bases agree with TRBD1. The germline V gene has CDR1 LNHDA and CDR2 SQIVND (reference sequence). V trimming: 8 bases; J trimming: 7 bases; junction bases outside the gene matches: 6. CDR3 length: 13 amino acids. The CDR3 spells CASRDRGFFGYTF. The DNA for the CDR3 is TGTGCCAGTCGGGACAGGGGGTTTTTTGGCTACACCTTC.

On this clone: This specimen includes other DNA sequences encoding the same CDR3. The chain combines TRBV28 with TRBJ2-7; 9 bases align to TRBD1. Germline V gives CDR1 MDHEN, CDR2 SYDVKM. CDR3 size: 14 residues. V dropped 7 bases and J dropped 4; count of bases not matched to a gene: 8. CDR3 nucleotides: TGTGCCAGCACCTCCGGGACAGGGACTTACGAGCAGTACTTC. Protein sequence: CASTSGTGTYEQYF.

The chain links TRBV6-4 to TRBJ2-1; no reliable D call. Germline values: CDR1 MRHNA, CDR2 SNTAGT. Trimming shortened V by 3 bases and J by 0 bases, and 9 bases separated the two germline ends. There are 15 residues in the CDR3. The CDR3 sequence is CASSETSDSYNEQFF. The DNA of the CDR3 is TGTGCCAGCAGTGAAACGAGCGACTCCTACAATGAGCAGTTCTTC.